A single sample is the source of the 27 T cell receptor beta chains below, sequenced in a study of T-cell reconstitution after alpha-beta-depleted transplantation in children. Using unique molecular identifiers, the investigators prepared the TCRbeta library. MiXCR was run by TCRdb on the PCR reads, yielding one entry per CDR3 protein. Of about 300,000 distinct CDR3 sequences in the sample, 9.5% to 13% are singletons; the top ten hold over 6%. Source: PBMCs, taken before TCRalphabeta/CD19-depleted stem cell transplant. The receptor source for this set is a boy under three years old with acute myeloid leukemia, due to receive a stem cell transplant.

Many counts were recorded for this clonotype. CDR3 sequence: CASSGTRELFF. CDR3 DNA: TGTGCCAGCAGCGGTACACGGGAGCTGTTTTTT. The rearrangement links TRBV11-2 to TRBJ2-2; no reliable D call. V shed 5 bases and J shed 9 bases, with 7 bases lying between them. The germline V gene has CDR1 SGHAT and CDR2 FQNNGV. The CDR3 has 11 amino acids.

This clonotype was counted ten times or more. V usage is TRBV7-9 and J usage is TRBJ2-3, with 7 positions matching TRBD2. The CDR3 extends over 14 amino acids. Germline assignment: CDR1 SEHNR and CDR2 FQNEAQ (reference sequence). Unmatched junction bases numbered 4, after V lost 4 bases and J lost 3 bases. The CDR3 DNA is TGTGCCAGCAGCTCGCTAGCGGTAACAGATACGCAGTATTTT. Amino acids: CASSSLAVTDTQYF. The variable domain in full, with the rest retrieved from reference TRBV7-9 and TRBJ2-3, is DTGVSQNPRHKITKRGQNVTFRCDPISEHNRLYWYRQTLGQGPEFLTYFQNEAQLEKSRLLSDRFSAERPKGSFSTLEIQRTEQGDSAMYLCASSSLAVTDTQYFGPGTRLTVL.

The rearrangement uses TRBV5-1 and TRBJ2-2; D is possibly TRBD2 (5 bases). The CDR3 runs to 14 residues. The V gene lost 5 bases and the J gene lost 3 bases, with 11 bases spanning the gap. The germline V gene has CDR1 SGHRS and CDR2 YFSETQ. CDR3 sequence: CASRSYGDTGELFF. DNA of the CDR3: TGCGCCAGCAGGTCTTACGGGGACACCGGGGAGCTGTTTTTT.

This clonotype appeared many times. V is TRBV5-1 and J is TRBJ2-7; D unclear. The CDR3 has 14 residues. V was shortened by 4 bases and J by 2 bases, with 13 bases between the two germline ends. Germline CDR1 is SGHRS and CDR2 is YFSETQ. Written as DNA, the CDR3 is TGCGCCAGCAGCATTGGCAGGTTGACCTACGAGCAGTACTTC. Its protein is CASSIGRLTYEQYF. Full variable domain (outside the CDR3, taken from reference TRBV5-1 and TRBJ2-7): KAGVTQTPRYLIKTRGQQVTLSCSPISGHRSVSWYQQTPGQGLQFLFEYFSETQRNKGNFPGRFSGRQFSNSRSEMNVSTLELGDSALYLCASSIGRLTYEQYFGPGTRLTVT.

This clonotype was detected ten times or more. The chain recombines TRBV29-1 with TRBJ1-2; D gene ambiguous. The CDR3 runs 14 residues. Looked up from germline, CDR1 is SQVTM and CDR2 is ANQGSEA. V lost 3 bases and J 5 bases, leaving 16 bases between the germline ends. The CDR3 protein is CSVDRSTFGYGYTF. DNA of the CDR3: TGCAGCGTTGATAGGAGTACCTTTGGGTATGGCTACACCTTC.

This clonotype was seen repeatedly, ten times or more. The rearrangement uses TRBV14 and TRBJ2-1; the D is unclear. Germline V gives CDR1 SGHDN, CDR2 FVKESK. With 2 bases removed from V and 8 bases from J, the gap between germline ends came to 7 bases. The CDR3 loop spans 12 amino acids. CDR3 region: CASSQFGDEQFF. CDR3 DNA: TGTGCCAGCAGCCAATTTGGAGATGAGCAGTTCTTC.

The rearrangement uses TRBV6-1 and TRBJ2-4, with TRBD1 identical over 9 bases. V shed 5 bases, J shed 8 bases, and the junction held 10 bases outside the gene matches. The germline CDR1 and CDR2 sequences are MNHNS and SASEGT. The CDR3 runs to 15 residues. The CDR3 is CASSLTGTGRDIQYF. The CDR3 nucleotides read TGTGCCAGCAGTCTTACCGGGACAGGGAGAGACATTCAGTACTTC.

This clonotype was seen ten or more times. The CDR3 sequence: CASSEQSGNTIYF. In DNA, the CDR3 is TGTGCCAGCAGTGAACAATCTGGAAACACCATATATTTT. The V call is TRBV6-1, the J call TRBJ1-3; D remains unclear. Germline CDR1 is MNHNS and CDR2 is SASEGT. V gave up 2 bases and J gave up 1 base, with 3 bases separating them. This CDR3 has 13 residues.

The table lists this clonotype with many counts. The gene calls are TRBV28 and TRBJ2-3, with 12 bases identical to TRBD1. The CDR3 extends over 17 amino acids. The junction had 7 bases not matched to a gene; V was cut back by 4 bases and J by 2 bases. Looked up from germline, CDR1 is MDHEN and CDR2 is SYDVKM. This chain's CDR3 is CASSCPGTGGPTDTQYF. The CDR3 bases are TGTGCCAGCAGTTGTCCCGGGACAGGGGGCCCCACAGATACGCAGTATTTT. Using reference TRBV28 and TRBJ2-3 for the parts outside the CDR3, the full variable domain is DVKVTQSSRYLVKRTGEKVFLECVQDMDHENMFWYRQDPGLGLRLIYFSYDVKMKEKGDIPEGYSVSREKKERFSLILESASTNQTSMYLCASSCPGTGGPTDTQYFGPGTRLTVL.

At least ten counts were recorded for this clonotype. The chain joins TRBV29-1 to TRBJ1-1, with 7 bases aligning to TRBD1. From germline, CDR1 is SQVTM and CDR2 ANQGSEA. The V and J ends lost 8 bases and 0 bases, in that order; junction bases with no gene match: 6. This CDR3 has 13 residues. This chain's CDR3 is CSTRQGLNTEAFF. In DNA form, the CDR3 reads TGCAGCACGCGACAGGGTTTGAACACTGAAGCTTTCTTT.

This clonotype appeared many times. The CDR3 ends on some other residue instead of the conserved phenylalanine or tryptophan, so this is likely a read error. The chain has TRBV7-8 and TRBJ1-5; D ambiguous. The CDR3 has 12 amino acids. Germline V gene lookup returns CDR1 SGHVS and CDR2 FQNEAQ. Trimming took 1 base from V and 3 from J, leaving 1 base between them. Written as DNA, the CDR3 is TGTGCCAGCAGCTTAGTCAATCAGCCCCAGCATCTT. Its protein product is CASSLVNQPQHL.

The V call is TRBV12-3 or TRBV12-4, the J call TRBJ1-5; D is unclear. CDR3 size: 14 residues. Trimming removed 2 bases from V and 6 bases from J, with 11 bases in between. CDR3 in amino acids: CASSLSVFGQPQHF. Here the CDR3 DNA reads TGTGCCAGCAGTTTATCGGTTTTCGGTCAGCCCCAGCATTTT.

This clonotype appeared many times. The chain carries TRBV20-1 and TRBJ1-5; D gene ambiguous. CDR1 and CDR2 (germline): DFQATT, SNEGSKA (reference sequence). The CDR3 covers 14 residues. V was clipped by 0 bases and J by 4 bases, with 10 bases between them. The CDR3 is CSARDGLRNQPQHF. The CDR3 DNA sequence: TGCAGTGCTAGAGATGGACTGAGGAATCAGCCCCAGCATTTT.

This clonotype was detected many times. The chain couples TRBV21-1 to TRBJ2-2. TRBV21-1 is a pseudogene locus. The CDR3 contains 11 residues. This CDR3 is CASSKAGELFF. CDR3 in DNA: TGTGCCAGCAGCAAGGCCGGGGAGCTGTTTTTT.

This clonotype showed up just a few times. The chain combines TRBV30 with TRBJ2-3; D perhaps matches TRBD1 (7 bases). CDR3 size: 14 residues. Trimming cost V 0 bases and J 6 bases, with 13 bases left between them. The germline V gene has CDR1 GTSNPN and CDR2 SVGIG (reference sequence). The CDR3 DNA is TGTGCCTGGAGTGTACGCAGGGGGGTGGATACGCAGTATTTT. It encodes CAWSVRRGVDTQYF.

This clonotype was seen ten or more times. This may come from a read error, since a much larger clone is one base off. This chain links TRBV28 with TRBJ1-5, with unresolved D. Trimming took 3 bases from V and 2 from J, leaving 5 bases between them. The CDR3 length is 13 residues. Germline CDR1 reads MDHEN; CDR2 reads SYDVKM. The CDR3 is CASSFWGNQPQHF. Written as DNA, the CDR3 is TGTGCCAGCAGTTTCTGGGGCAATCAGCCCCAGCATTTT. Full variable domain (remainder filled in from reference TRBV28 and TRBJ1-5): DVKVTQSSRYLVKRTGEKVFLECVQDMDHENMFWYRQDPGLGLRLIYFSYDVKMKEKGDIPEGYSVSREKKERFSLILESASTNQTSMYLCASSFWGNQPQHFGDGTRLSIL.

This clonotype showed up many times. The rearrangement joins TRBV5-1 to TRBJ2-5, with D uncertain. V lost 2 bases and J 2 bases, leaving 10 bases between the germline ends. Germline V gene lookup returns CDR1 SGHRS and CDR2 YFSETQ. This CDR3 is built from 14 residues. In DNA form, the CDR3 reads TGCGCCAGCAGCTTCGGAACCATTCAAGAGACCCAGTACTTC. Its protein is CASSFGTIQETQYF. The whole variable domain, filled in from reference TRBV5-1 and TRBJ2-5, reads KAGVTQTPRYLIKTRGQQVTLSCSPISGHRSVSWYQQTPGQGLQFLFEYFSETQRNKGNFPGRFSGRQFSNSRSEMNVSTLELGDSALYLCASSFGTIQETQYFGPGTRLLVL.

At least ten counts were recorded for this clonotype. The chain carries TRBV5-1 and TRBJ1-3; a weak D match, TRBD1 (6 bases). Trimming took off 0 bases at V and 2 bases at J, with 15 bases between the two ends. The CDR3 has 17 amino acids. CDR1 SGHRS and CDR2 YFSETQ come from the germline V gene. The CDR3 loop reads CASSLAGRGETGNTIYF. CDR3 nucleotides: TGCGCCAGCAGCTTGGCTGGCAGGGGAGAGACTGGAAACACCATATATTTT.

On this clonotype itself: A much larger clone is a single base away; this may be a read error. The chain links TRBV12-3 or TRBV12-4 to TRBJ2-7, with D possibly TRBD2 on 6 matching bases. The CDR3 is made up of 12 amino acids. V was cut by 8 bases and J by 4 bases, with 12 bases left in between. CDR3 in DNA: TGTGCCAGCGGGGACGGGGGATACGAGCAGTACTTC. It is translated as CASGDGGYEQYF.

The table lists this clonotype with a few counts. This chain links TRBV7-2 with TRBJ2-7, with D hard to call. This CDR3 contains 16 residues. CDR1 is SGHTA, CDR2 FQGNSA, per germline. V was pared by 1 base and J by 0 bases, with 13 bases between. The CDR3 loop reads CASSLEGFFHSYEQYF. The CDR3 DNA sequence: TGTGCCAGCAGCTTAGAGGGCTTCTTTCACTCCTACGAGCAGTACTTC.

In this sample, this clonotype turned up many times. The chain joins TRBV29-1 to TRBJ2-3, with D perhaps being TRBD1 or TRBD2 (7 bases each). Germline loops: CDR1 SQVTM, CDR2 ANQGSEA. CDR3 length equals 14 residues. Trimming removed 7 bases from V and 5 bases from J, with 19 bases in between. CDR3 loop: CSGRRGGKKDTQYF. The CDR3 DNA is TGCAGCGGCCGCAGGGGGGGAAAAAAAGATACGCAGTATTTT.

Details on this clonotype: A much larger clone sits a single nucleotide away, making a read error possible. The chain is built from TRBV29-1 and TRBJ1-1; no definite D call. Trimming took off 1 base at V and 1 base at J, with 13 bases between the two ends. The CDR3 consists of 15 residues. CDR1 and CDR2 (germline): SQVTM, ANQGSEA. CDR3 sequence: CSVEAGLIRNTEAFF. In DNA, the CDR3 is TGCAGCGTTGAAGCCGGACTGATACGGAACACTGAAGCTTTCTTT.

This clonotype was counted many times. This chain uses TRBV11-2 with TRBJ2-2; perhaps TRBD2 as D (6 bases). This CDR3 comprises 15 residues. Looked up from germline, CDR1 is SGHAT and CDR2 is FQNNGV. V was trimmed by 8 bases and J by 2 bases, leaving 15 bases between them. The CDR3 loop reads CASGGAGLNTGELFF. In DNA, the CDR3 is TGTGCCAGCGGGGGAGCGGGTCTTAACACCGGGGAGCTGTTTTTT.

This clonotype appeared many times. The chain recombines TRBV5-5 with TRBJ2-3; 14 positions match TRBD2. Germline values: CDR1 SGHKS, CDR2 YYEKEE (reference sequence). The ends lost 6 bases at V and 4 bases at J; junction bases unmatched: 4. The CDR3 contains 15 residues. The CDR3 region has the DNA TGTGCCAGCACCGTGACTAGCGGGGGGGCAGATACGCAGTATTTT. It translates to CASTVTSGGADTQYF.

This clonotype was counted at least ten times. CDR3 residues: CASSPQGYSNQPQHF. The CDR3 DNA reads as TGTGCCAGCAGTCCCCAGGGTTATAGCAATCAGCCCCAGCATTTT. This rearrangement joins TRBV28 to TRBJ1-5; tentative D call: TRBD1 (5 bases). Looked up from germline, CDR1 is MDHEN and CDR2 is SYDVKM. Trimming shortened V by 5 bases and J by 0 bases, and 11 bases separated the two germline ends. The CDR3 is 15 residues long.

This chain uses TRBV20-1 with TRBJ2-3; 10 bases are shared with TRBD2. CDR1 is DFQATT, CDR2 SNEGSKA, per germline (reference sequence). This CDR3 is 15 amino acids long. With V trimmed by 4 bases and J by 0 bases, 4 bases remained unmatched. The DNA of the CDR3 is TGCAGTGCTATAGCGGGGGGCCGGAGCACAGATACGCAGTATTTT. Residues: CSAIAGGRSTDTQYF.

Many counts were recorded for this clonotype. V usage is TRBV7-9 and J usage is TRBJ1-5; the D gene is possibly TRBD1 (6 bases). CDR3 size: 14 residues. Trimming left V 2 bases short and J 5 bases short, with 10 bases between. Germline values: CDR1 SEHNR, CDR2 FQNEAQ (reference sequence). The CDR3: CASSLSSGDQPQHF. The CDR3 DNA reads as TGTGCCAGCAGCTTAAGCTCAGGGGATCAGCCCCAGCATTTT.